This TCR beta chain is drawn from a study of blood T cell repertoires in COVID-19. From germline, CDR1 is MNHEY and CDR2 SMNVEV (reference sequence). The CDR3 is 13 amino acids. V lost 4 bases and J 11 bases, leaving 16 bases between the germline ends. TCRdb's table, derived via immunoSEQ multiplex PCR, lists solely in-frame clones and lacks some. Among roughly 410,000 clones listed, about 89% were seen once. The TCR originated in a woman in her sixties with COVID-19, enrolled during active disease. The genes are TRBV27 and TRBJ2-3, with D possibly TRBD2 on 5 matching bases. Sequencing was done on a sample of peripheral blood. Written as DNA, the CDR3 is TGTGCCAGCAGTTATTCTCCGTGGGGAGTGCAGTATTTT. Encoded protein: CASSYSPWGVQYF.